This passage covers 10 T cell receptor beta chains from one sample sequenced in a study of molecular identifiers for immune sequencing clone quantification. Using its own MiXCR run on the PCR reads, TCRdb lists one record per CDR3 protein. Counted here are about 300,000 distinct CDR3 sequences, 20% to 25% occurring once; the ten biggest clones make up approximately 0.84%. Sequencing input: naive CD8+ T cells from blood, with Jurkat cell RNA spiked in. Subset here: FACS-sorted CD8+CD4-CCR7+CD45RA+ naive T cells. The receptors were sampled from a human donor in good health. Some libraries in this study had Jurkat cell RNA spiked in.

In its sample, this clonotype was seen many times. This sequence joins TRBV28 and TRBJ2-3; 8 bases are a match to TRBD2. In germline, CDR1 is MDHEN, CDR2 SYDVKM. The length of the CDR3 is 16 residues. J gave up 2 bases and V 6 bases, and 10 bases lay outside the gene matches. The CDR3 coding sequence is TGTGCCAGCAGCCTACTAGCGGAGGACCTCACAGATACGCAGTATTTT. It codes for CASSLLAEDLTDTQYF.

There are a few counts of this clonotype. V gene TRBV28 combines with J gene TRBJ1-1, with TRBD1 matching 8 bases. Germline CDR1 reads MDHEN; CDR2 reads SYDVKM. This CDR3 contains 16 residues. Trimming removed 5 bases from V and 4 bases from J; junction bases left unmatched: 12. In DNA form, the CDR3 reads TGTGCCAGCAGTATCCTAACAGGGGGGAAGGTCACTGAAGCTTTCTTT. Translated, it gives CASSILTGGKVTEAFF.

V and J are TRBV12-3 or TRBV12-4 and TRBJ2-7; D is unresolved. The CDR3 runs 14 residues. Trimming cost V 3 bases and J 2 bases, with 11 bases left between them. The CDR3 DNA reads as TGTGCCAGCAGTTTCCCCAACTCCCCCTACGAGCAGTACTTC. Translation: CASSFPNSPYEQYF.

This clonotype occurred many times. V and J are TRBV7-3 and TRBJ2-3; no definite D call. V was trimmed by 4 bases and J by 0 bases, leaving 14 bases between them. The length of the CDR3 is 16 residues. Germline CDR1 and CDR2: SGHTA and FQGTGA. The CDR3 DNA reads TGTGCCAGCAGCTCCCCTCCAGGTTCTAGCACAGATACGCAGTATTTT. Translated, it gives CASSSPPGSSTDTQYF.

This clonotype appeared many times. This chain uses TRBV6-5 with TRBJ2-7; possible D gene TRBD1, 6 bases. This CDR3 region has 14 residues. Germline V gene sequence: CDR1 MNHEY, CDR2 SVGAGI. V shed 0 bases and J shed 0 bases, with 6 bases lying between them. Here the CDR3 DNA reads TGTGCCAGCAGTTACTCGGACAGCTCCTACGAGCAGTACTTC. Translating it yields CASSYSDSSYEQYF.

This clonotype was detected many times. The genes are TRBV20-1 and TRBJ2-4, with D tentatively TRBD1 (5 bases). Trimming took off 1 base at V and 5 bases at J, with 9 bases between the two ends. The CDR3 runs 13 residues. In germline, CDR1 is DFQATT, CDR2 SNEGSKA (reference sequence). DNA of the CDR3: TGCAGTGCTAGAGCCGAGACAGAAAACATTCAGTACTTC. Its protein product is CSARAETENIQYF.

With regard to this clonotype: Just one base apart from a much larger clone, this may be a read error. The chain couples TRBV7-6 to TRBJ2-3; no reliable D call. Germline CDR1 SGHVS, CDR2 FNYEAQ. This CDR3 contains 13 residues. CDR3 bases: TGTGCCAGCGGCTTAACCAGACTAGATACGCAGTATTTT. It yields the protein CASGLTRLDTQYF.

This clonotype was recorded many times. The chain couples TRBV4-1 to TRBJ1-1; possible D gene TRBD1, 6 bases. Trimming shortened V by 1 base and J by 2 bases, and 14 bases separated the two germline ends. Germline V lookup: CDR1 MGHRA, CDR2 YSYEKL. The CDR3 runs to 16 residues. The CDR3: CASSQGTAFGNTEAFF. Here the CDR3 DNA reads TGCGCCAGCAGCCAAGGGACAGCCTTCGGAAACACTGAAGCTTTCTTT.

At least ten counts were recorded for this clonotype. The chain couples TRBV6-1 to TRBJ1-1; unclear D gene. V was pared by 1 base and J by 12 bases, with 15 bases between. Germline CDR1 MNHNS, CDR2 SASEGT. The CDR3 has 13 residues. CDR3: CASSEGGVLATFF. CDR3 DNA sequence: TGTGCCAGCAGTGAAGGTGGGGTCCTGGCAACTTTCTTT.

CDR3 region: CASSFQFRTENTGELFF. The CDR3 DNA is TGTGCCAGCAGCTTTCAGTTCCGGACAGAGAACACCGGGGAGCTGTTTTTT. The chain is built from TRBV7-6 and TRBJ2-2; TRBD1 is a possible D gene (6 bases). CDR3 size: 17 residues. Looked up from germline, CDR1 is SGHVS and CDR2 is FNYEAQ. Trimming cost V 3 bases and J 1 base, with 15 bases left between them.